This is a list of T cell receptor beta chains from one sample in a study of CD8+ T cells in alopecia areata. The method was immunoSEQ multiplex PCR; TCRdb's version includes in-frame clones alone and lacks a portion of them. The sample lists roughly 150,000 clones; around two thirds were seen once. The sequenced sample consisted of CD8+ T cells sorted from blood. Source of these receptors: a human donor in good health. Both conserved end residues are part of each CDR3. The D gene is left open where the match is weak. Not every row has a clone size; where given, it reads once, few, many or a size class.

TRBJ2-7	TRBV27	NA	NA	TGTGCCAGCGGGATTGGGGGGCCTATCGAGCAGTACTTC	CASGIGGPIEQYF
TRBJ2-1	TRBV29-1	NA	NA	TGCAGCGTTGTGGGGGCTTTAACGAGCGGGACGGGGTCCTACAATGAGCAGTTCTTC	CSVVGALTSGTGSYNEQFF
TRBJ2-7	TRBV28	NA	NA	TGTGCCAGCAGGAGGACAGCCTACGAGCAGTACTTC	CASRRTAYEQYF
TRBJ2-1	TRBV5-6	NA	NA	TGTGCCAGCAGCTTGACCACCTACACCGATGAGCAGTTCTTC	CASSLTTYTDEQFF
TRBJ2-1	TRBV19	NA	NA	TGTGCCAGTACCCCAACCGGGAGCTCCTACAATGAGCAGTTCTTC	CASTPTGSSYNEQFF
TRBJ2-2	TRBV13	NA	NA	TGTGCCAGCAGCCCCTGGGGGACCGGGGAGCTGTTTTTT	CASSPWGTGELFF
TRBJ2-5	TRBV28	NA	TRBD1	TGTGCCAGCAGTTCCGGGACAGGGCTTGTCGAGACCCAGTACTTC	CASSSGTGLVETQYF
TRBJ1-1	TRBV29-1	NA	NA	TGCAGCGTTGAATACCAGGGGAACACTGAAGCTTTCTTT	CSVEYQGNTEAFF
TRBJ1-4	TRBV9	NA	NA	TGTGCCAGCAGCGTAGGTGGTGCAACTAATGAAAAACTGTTTTTT	CASSVGGATNEKLFF
TRBJ2-3	TRBV7-2	NA	NA	TGTGCCAGCAGCCATAGGGTAGGGGCAGATACGCAGTATTTT	CASSHRVGADTQYF
TRBJ1-1	TRBV11-2	NA	NA	TGTGCCAGCAGCTTGCCAGGGCTGAACACTGAAGCTTTCTTT	CASSLPGLNTEAFF
TRBJ2-7	TRBV29-1	few	TRBD2	TGCAGCGTTGAGGTTAGCGGGAGACTCGACGAGCAGTACTTC	CSVEVSGRLDEQYF
TRBJ2-7	TRBV7-2	NA	NA	TGTGCCAGCAGCTTTTCGGCTAGTTCCTACGAGCAGTACTTC	CASSFSASSYEQYF
TRBJ2-7	TRBV13	once	NA	TGTGCCAGCAGCTTGAGAAACTACGAGCAGTACTTC	CASSLRNYEQYF
TRBJ2-7	TRBV5-6	few	TRBD2	TGTGCCAGCAGCTTTGCTAGCGGGAGGGGCCACGAGCAGTACTTC	CASSFASGRGHEQYF
TRBJ1-2	TRBV6-1	few	NA	TGTGCCAGCAGCCTCGACAGCTATGGCTACACCTTC	CASSLDSYGYTF
TRBJ2-3	TRBV7-9	NA	NA	TGTGCCAGCAGCTCAACCCTCAGTGGCTACTCTTCAGATACGCAGTATTTT	CASSSTLSGYSSDTQYF
TRBJ1-2	TRBV4-1	NA	NA	TGCGCCAGCAGCCAAGCTTCGCGCGTCCACCTGAACTATGGCTACACCTTC	CASSQASRVHLNYGYTF
TRBJ2-7	TRBV10-2	NA	NA	TGCGCCAGCAGTATTTATGACGGATCCTCCTACGAGCAGTACTTC	CASSIYDGSSYEQYF
TRBJ2-5	TRBV6-6	few	NA	TGTGCCAGCTCCGTTGGGGAGACCCAGTACTTC	CASSVGETQYF
TRBJ1-1	TRBV7-9	NA	NA	TGTGCCGGAAGTGCGGGCACTGAAGCTTTCTTT	CAGSAGTEAFF
TRBJ2-7	TRBV13	NA	TRBD2	TGTGCCAGCAGCTTAGGGCTAGCGGGAGGGACCCACGAGCAGTACTTC	CASSLGLAGGTHEQYF
TRBJ2-1	TRBV5-1	NA	NA	TGCGCCAGCAGCTTGACCCACAATAGTGAGCAGTTCTTC	CASSLTHNSEQFF
TRBJ1-3	TRBV7-9	NA	TRBD1	TGTGCCAGCAGCCCTCGACAGGGACGAAACACCATATATTTT	CASSPRQGRNTIYF
TRBJ2-1	TRBV29-1	NA	NA	TGCAGCGTCGGACCAGGCATTTCCAGTGAGCAGTTCTTC	CSVGPGISSEQFF
TRBJ2-7	TRBV9	NA	TRBD1	TGTGCCAGCAGCGTAGCGGGACAGGGTATGGTTTACGAGCAGTACTTC	CASSVAGQGMVYEQYF
TRBJ1-5	TRBV6-5	NA	TRBD1	TGTGCCAGCAGAGACGGGCCGACAGGGTCCCAGCATTTT	CASRDGPTGSQHF
TRBJ1-2	TRBV6-5	few	NA	TGTGCCAGCAGTTACGGGGGCGGGTATGGCTACACCTTC	CASSYGGGYGYTF
TRBJ1-1	TRBV13	once	NA	TGTGCCAGCAGCTTAGCCGACAGAAACACTGAAGCTTTCTTT	CASSLADRNTEAFF
TRBJ1-2	TRBV7-9	NA	NA	TGTGCCAGCAGCCGACCCACGAGGGATCGGGGCTACACCTTC	CASSRPTRDRGYTF
TRBJ1-1	TRBV30	NA	NA	TGTGCCTGGAGTGTAGCTGGGATGATGAACACTGAAGCTTTCTTT	CAWSVAGMMNTEAFF
TRBJ2-4	TRBV29-1	NA	NA	TGCAGCGTTAAGACAGGTTTGGGCAAAAACATTCAGTACTTC	CSVKTGLGKNIQYF
TRBJ1-2	TRBV11-2	few	NA	TGTGCCAGCAGCTTCGGCGTCAACCTTCTCTATGGCTACACCTTC	CASSFGVNLLYGYTF
TRBJ2-7	TRBV27	NA	NA	TGTGCCAGCAGTTTTTCCGGGACCTACGAGCAGTACTTC	CASSFSGTYEQYF
TRBJ2-3	TRBV2	NA	NA	TGTGCCAGCAGGGACATCTCAGATACGCAGTATTTT	CASRDISDTQYF
TRBJ1-1	TRBV27	NA	TRBD1	TGTGCCAGCAGTAACGGACAGGGGGATACGAACACTGAAGCTTTCTTT	CASSNGQGDTNTEAFF
TRBJ2-2	TRBV5-4	NA	NA	TGTGCCAGCAGCTTCTACAGGGTCGAGGACACCGGGGAGCTGTTTTTT	CASSFYRVEDTGELFF
TRBJ2-4	TRBV29-1	NA	TRBD2	TGCAGCGTCCTAAAGTTCGGACTAGCGGGGCTAGCCAAAAACATTCAGTACTTC	CSVLKFGLAGLAKNIQYF
TRBJ2-7	TRBV5-1	NA	TRBD2	TGCGCCAGCAGCTACTGGGACTACCACGAGCAGTACTTC	CASSYWDYHEQYF
TRBJ1-2	TRBV19	NA	NA	TGTGCCAGTAGAGGGTCGACAGCCTATGGCTACACCTTC	CASRGSTAYGYTF
TRBJ2-3	TRBV7-8	NA	TRBD2	TGTGCCAGCAGCCCCCGGCGGGGGATCAGCACAGATACGCAGTATTTT	CASSPRRGISTDTQYF
TRBJ2-7	TRBV9	NA	TRBD2	TGTGCCAGCAGCGTAGCAGGACTAGCTGAAGAGCAGTACTTC	CASSVAGLAEEQYF
TRBJ2-7	TRBV10-2	NA	NA	TGCGCCAGTGGGGGCCTCACCTACGAGCAGTACTTC	CASGGLTYEQYF
TRBJ2-7	TRBV29-1	NA	NA	TGCAGCGCAGGCGCCCACTCCTACGAGCAGTACTTC	CSAGAHSYEQYF
TRBJ2-7	TRBV9	NA	TRBD2	TGTGCCAGCAGCGTAAGGGAGGGGCCTACCTACGAGCAGTACTTC	CASSVREGPTYEQYF
TRBJ2-7	TRBV5-1	few	NA	TGCGCCAGCAGGAGCTCCTACGAGCAGTACTTC	CASRSSYEQYF
TRBJ2-7	TRBV27	few	TRBD1	TGTGCCAGCAGCCCCGACAGGGGGCAAACGTACGAGCAGTACTTC	CASSPDRGQTYEQYF
TRBJ1-1	TRBV27	NA	TRBD1	TGTGCCAGCAGTTTATCAGGGACAGGTCTAGGCACTGAAGCTTTCTTT	CASSLSGTGLGTEAFF
TRBJ2-3	TRBV19	few	NA	TGTGCCAGTAACCAATACGGGGGGCTTCAAGATACGCAGTATTTT	CASNQYGGLQDTQYF